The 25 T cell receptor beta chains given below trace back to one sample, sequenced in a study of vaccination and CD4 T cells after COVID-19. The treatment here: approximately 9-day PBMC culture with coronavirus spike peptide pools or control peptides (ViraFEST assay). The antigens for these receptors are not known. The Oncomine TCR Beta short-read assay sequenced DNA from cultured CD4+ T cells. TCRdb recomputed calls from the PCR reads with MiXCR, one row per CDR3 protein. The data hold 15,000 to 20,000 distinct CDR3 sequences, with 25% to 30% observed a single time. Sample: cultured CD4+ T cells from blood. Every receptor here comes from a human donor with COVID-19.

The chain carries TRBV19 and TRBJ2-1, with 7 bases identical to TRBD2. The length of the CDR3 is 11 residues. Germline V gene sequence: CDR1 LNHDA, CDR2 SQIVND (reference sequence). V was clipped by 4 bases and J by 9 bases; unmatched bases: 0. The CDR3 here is CASSKRGEQFF. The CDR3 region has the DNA TGTGCCAGTAGTAAGCGGGGTGAGCAGTTCTTC.

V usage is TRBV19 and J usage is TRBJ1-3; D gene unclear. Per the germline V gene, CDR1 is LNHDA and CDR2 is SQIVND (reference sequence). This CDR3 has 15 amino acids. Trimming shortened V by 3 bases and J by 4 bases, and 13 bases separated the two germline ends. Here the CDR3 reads CASSMGQNGGNTIYF. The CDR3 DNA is TGTGCCAGTAGTATGGGCCAGAATGGCGGAAACACCATATATTTT.

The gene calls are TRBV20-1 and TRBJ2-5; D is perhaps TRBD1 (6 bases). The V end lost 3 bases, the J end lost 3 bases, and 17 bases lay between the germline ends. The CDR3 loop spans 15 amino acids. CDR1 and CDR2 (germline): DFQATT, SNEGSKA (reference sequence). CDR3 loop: CSASRLGGDKETQYF. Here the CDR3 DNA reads TGCAGTGCTAGCCGCCTAGGGGGAGATAAAGAGACCCAGTACTTC.

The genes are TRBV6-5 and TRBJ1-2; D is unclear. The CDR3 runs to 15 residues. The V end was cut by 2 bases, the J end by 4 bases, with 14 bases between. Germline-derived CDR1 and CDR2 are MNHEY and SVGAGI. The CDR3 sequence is CASSYGGSQPYGYTF. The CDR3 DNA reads TGTGCCAGCAGTTACGGCGGCTCACAGCCCTATGGCTACACCTTC.

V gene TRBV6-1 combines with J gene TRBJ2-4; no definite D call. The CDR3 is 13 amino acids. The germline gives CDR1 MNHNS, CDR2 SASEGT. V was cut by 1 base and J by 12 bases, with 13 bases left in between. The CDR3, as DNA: TGTGCCAGCAGTGAAGAAAGTTGGCAGGCTCAGTACTTC. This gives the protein CASSEESWQAQYF.

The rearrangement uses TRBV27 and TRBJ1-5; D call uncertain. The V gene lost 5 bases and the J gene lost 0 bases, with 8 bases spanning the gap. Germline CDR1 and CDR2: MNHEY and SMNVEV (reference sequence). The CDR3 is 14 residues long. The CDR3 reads CASSGGYSNQPQHF. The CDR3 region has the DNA TGTGCCAGCAGTGGAGGGTATAGCAATCAGCCCCAGCATTTT.

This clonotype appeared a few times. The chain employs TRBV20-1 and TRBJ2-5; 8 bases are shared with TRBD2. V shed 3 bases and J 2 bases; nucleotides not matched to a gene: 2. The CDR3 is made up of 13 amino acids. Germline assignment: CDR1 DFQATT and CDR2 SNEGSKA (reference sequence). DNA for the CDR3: TGCAGTGCTAGGGCTAGCGGGCAAGAGACCCAGTACTTC. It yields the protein CSARASGQETQYF.

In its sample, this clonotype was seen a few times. CDR3 loop: CASSPYLRGANSPLHF. The CDR3 DNA is TGTGCCAGCAGTCCATACCTAAGGGGCGCTAATTCACCCCTCCACTTT. The chain uses TRBV28 and TRBJ1-6, with D maybe TRBD1 (5 bases). Per germline, CDR1 MDHEN and CDR2 SYDVKM. The CDR3 has 16 amino acids. Trimming removed 5 bases at V and 6 bases at J, with 17 bases between. The whole variable domain, filled in from reference TRBV28 and TRBJ1-6, reads DVKVTQSSRYLVKRTGEKVFLECVQDMDHENMFWYRQDPGLGLRLIYFSYDVKMKEKGDIPEGYSVSREKKERFSLILESASTNQTSMYLCASSPYLRGANSPLHFGNGTRLTVT.

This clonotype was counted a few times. CDR3 region: CASSFELVGDEQFF. The CDR3 region has the DNA TGTGCCAGCAGTTTTGAACTAGTCGGCGATGAGCAGTTCTTC. This chain uses TRBV12-3 or TRBV12-4 with TRBJ2-1, with D maybe TRBD2 (5 bases). V was pared by 3 bases and J by 8 bases, with 14 bases between. This CDR3 is built from 14 residues.

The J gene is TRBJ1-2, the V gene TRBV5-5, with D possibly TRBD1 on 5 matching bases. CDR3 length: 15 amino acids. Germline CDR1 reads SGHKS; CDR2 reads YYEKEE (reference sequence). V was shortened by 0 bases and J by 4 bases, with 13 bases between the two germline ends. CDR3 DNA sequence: TGTGCCAGCAGCTTGGCTACTGGCAGGGCCTATGGCTACACCTTC. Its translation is CASSLATGRAYGYTF.

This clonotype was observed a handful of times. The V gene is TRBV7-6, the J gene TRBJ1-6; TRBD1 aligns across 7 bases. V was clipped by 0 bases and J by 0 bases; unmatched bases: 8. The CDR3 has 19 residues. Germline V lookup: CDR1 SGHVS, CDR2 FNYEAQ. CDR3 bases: TGTGCCAGCAGCTTAGCCGCCGGACAGGAGAGCTCCTATAATTCACCCCTCCACTTT. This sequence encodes CASSLAAGQESSYNSPLHF. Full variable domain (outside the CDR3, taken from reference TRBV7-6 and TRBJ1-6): GAGVSQSPRYKVTKRGQDVALRCDPISGHVSLYWYRQALGQGPEFLTYFNYEAQQDKSGLPNDRFSAERPEGSISTLTIQRTEQRDSAMYRCASSLAAGQESSYNSPLHFGNGTRLTVT.

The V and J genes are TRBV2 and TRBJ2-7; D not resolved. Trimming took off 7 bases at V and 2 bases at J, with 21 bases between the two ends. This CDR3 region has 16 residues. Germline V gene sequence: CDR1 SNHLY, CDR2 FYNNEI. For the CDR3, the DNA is TGTGCCAGCAAAAACCTGGCGCAAGGGATTACCTACGAGCAGTACTTC. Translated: CASKNLAQGITYEQYF. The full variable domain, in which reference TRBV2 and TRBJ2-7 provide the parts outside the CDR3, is EPEVTQTPSHQVTQMGQEVILRCVPISNHLYFYWYRQILGQKVEFLVSFYNNEISEKSEIFDDQFSVERPDGSNFTLKIRSTKLEDSAMYFCASKNLAQGITYEQYFGPGTRLTVT.

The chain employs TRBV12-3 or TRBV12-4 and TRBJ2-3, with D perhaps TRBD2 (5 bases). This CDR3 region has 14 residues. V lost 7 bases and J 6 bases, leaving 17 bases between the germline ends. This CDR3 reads CASIDGIRRDTQYF. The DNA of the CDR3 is TGTGCCAGCATCGACGGGATTCGGCGGGATACGCAGTATTTT.

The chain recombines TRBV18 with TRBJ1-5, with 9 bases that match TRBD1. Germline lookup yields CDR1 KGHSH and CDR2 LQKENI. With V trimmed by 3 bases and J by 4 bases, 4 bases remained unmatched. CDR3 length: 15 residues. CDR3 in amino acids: CASSPGQGTNQPQHF. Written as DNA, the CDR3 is TGTGCCAGCTCACCGGGACAGGGTACAAATCAGCCCCAGCATTTT. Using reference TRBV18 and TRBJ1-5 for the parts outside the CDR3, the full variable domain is NAGVMQNPRHLVRRRGQEARLRCSPMKGHSHVYWYRQLPEEGLKFMVYLQKENIIDESGMPKERFSAEFPKEGPSILRIQQVVRGDSAAYFCASSPGQGTNQPQHFGDGTRLSIL.

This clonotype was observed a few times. The CDR3: CASKQGFTNNSPLHF. DNA for the CDR3: TGTGCCAGCAAGCAGGGTTTCACCAATAATTCACCCCTCCACTTT. The chain recombines TRBV6-1 with TRBJ1-6, with a tentative D call TRBD1 (5 bases). This CDR3 is 15 amino acids long. Trimming took off 7 bases at V and 5 bases at J, with 15 bases between the two ends. The germline V gene encodes CDR1 MNHNS and CDR2 SASEGT.

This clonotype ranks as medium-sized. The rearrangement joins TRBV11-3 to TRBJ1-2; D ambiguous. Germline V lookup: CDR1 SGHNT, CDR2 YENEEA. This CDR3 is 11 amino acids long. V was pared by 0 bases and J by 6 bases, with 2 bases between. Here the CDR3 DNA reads TGTGCCAGCAGCTTAGAGAATGGCTACACCTTC. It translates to CASSLENGYTF.

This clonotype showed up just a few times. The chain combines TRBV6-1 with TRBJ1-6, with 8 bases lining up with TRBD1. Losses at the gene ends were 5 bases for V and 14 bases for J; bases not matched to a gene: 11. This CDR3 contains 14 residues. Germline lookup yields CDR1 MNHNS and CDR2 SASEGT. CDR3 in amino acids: CASSPTGVGLSLHF. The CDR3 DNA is TGTGCCAGCAGTCCGACAGGGGTCGGATTATCCCTCCACTTT.

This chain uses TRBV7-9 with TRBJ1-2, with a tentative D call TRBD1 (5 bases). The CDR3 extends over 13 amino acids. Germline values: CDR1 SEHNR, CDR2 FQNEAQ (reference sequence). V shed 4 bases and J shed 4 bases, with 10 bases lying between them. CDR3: CASSSRVSYGYTF. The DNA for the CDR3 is TGTGCCAGCAGCTCCAGGGTCAGCTATGGCTACACCTTC. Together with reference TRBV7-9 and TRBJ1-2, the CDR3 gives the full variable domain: DTGVSQNPRHKITKRGQNVTFRCDPISEHNRLYWYRQTLGQGPEFLTYFQNEAQLEKSRLLSDRFSAERPKGSFSTLEIQRTEQGDSAMYLCASSSRVSYGYTFGSGTRLTVV.

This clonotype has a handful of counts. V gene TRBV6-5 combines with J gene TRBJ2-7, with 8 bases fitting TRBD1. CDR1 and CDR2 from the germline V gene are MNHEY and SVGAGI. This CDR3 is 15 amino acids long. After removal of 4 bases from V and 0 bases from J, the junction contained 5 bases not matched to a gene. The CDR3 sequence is CASSWDRTLSYEQYF. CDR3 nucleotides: TGTGCCAGCAGTTGGGACAGGACTCTCTCCTACGAGCAGTACTTC.

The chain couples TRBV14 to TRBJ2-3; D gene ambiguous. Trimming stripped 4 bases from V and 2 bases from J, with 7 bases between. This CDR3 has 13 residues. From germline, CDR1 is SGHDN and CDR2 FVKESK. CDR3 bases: TGTGCCAGCAGCCTAACGCTCACAGATACGCAGTATTTT. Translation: CASSLTLTDTQYF.

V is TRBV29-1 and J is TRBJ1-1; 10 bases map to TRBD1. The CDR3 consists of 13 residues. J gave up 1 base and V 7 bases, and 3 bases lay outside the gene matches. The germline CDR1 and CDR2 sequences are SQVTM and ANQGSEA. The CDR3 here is CSGGQGTNTEAFF. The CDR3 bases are TGCAGCGGGGGACAGGGGACGAACACTGAAGCTTTCTTT.

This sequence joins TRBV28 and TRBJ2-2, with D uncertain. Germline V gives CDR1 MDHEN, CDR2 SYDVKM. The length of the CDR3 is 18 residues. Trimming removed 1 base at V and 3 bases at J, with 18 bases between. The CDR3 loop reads CASSLSPKQNWDTGELFF. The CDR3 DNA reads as TGTGCCAGCAGTTTATCGCCGAAACAGAATTGGGACACCGGGGAGCTGTTTTTT. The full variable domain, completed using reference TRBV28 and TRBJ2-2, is DVKVTQSSRYLVKRTGEKVFLECVQDMDHENMFWYRQDPGLGLRLIYFSYDVKMKEKGDIPEGYSVSREKKERFSLILESASTNQTSMYLCASSLSPKQNWDTGELFFGEGSRLTVL.

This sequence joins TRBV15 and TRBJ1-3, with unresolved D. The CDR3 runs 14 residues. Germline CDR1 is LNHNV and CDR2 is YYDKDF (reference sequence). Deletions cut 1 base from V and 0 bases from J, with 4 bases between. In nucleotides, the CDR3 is TGTGCCACCAGCAGAGCGGGCTCTGGAAACACCATATATTTT. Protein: CATSRAGSGNTIYF.

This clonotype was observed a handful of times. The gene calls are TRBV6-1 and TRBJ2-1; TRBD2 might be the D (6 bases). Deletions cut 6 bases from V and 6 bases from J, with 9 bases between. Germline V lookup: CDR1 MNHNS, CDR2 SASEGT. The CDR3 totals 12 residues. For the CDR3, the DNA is TGTGCCAGCAGCGGAGCGGGCAATGAGCAGTTCTTC. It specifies CASSGAGNEQFF.

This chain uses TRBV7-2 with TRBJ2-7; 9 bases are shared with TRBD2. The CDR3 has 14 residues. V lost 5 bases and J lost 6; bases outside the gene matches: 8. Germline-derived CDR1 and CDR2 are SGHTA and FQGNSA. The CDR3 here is CASSRAGLASEQYF. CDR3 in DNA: TGTGCCAGCAGCCGAGCGGGACTAGCTTCCGAGCAGTACTTC.